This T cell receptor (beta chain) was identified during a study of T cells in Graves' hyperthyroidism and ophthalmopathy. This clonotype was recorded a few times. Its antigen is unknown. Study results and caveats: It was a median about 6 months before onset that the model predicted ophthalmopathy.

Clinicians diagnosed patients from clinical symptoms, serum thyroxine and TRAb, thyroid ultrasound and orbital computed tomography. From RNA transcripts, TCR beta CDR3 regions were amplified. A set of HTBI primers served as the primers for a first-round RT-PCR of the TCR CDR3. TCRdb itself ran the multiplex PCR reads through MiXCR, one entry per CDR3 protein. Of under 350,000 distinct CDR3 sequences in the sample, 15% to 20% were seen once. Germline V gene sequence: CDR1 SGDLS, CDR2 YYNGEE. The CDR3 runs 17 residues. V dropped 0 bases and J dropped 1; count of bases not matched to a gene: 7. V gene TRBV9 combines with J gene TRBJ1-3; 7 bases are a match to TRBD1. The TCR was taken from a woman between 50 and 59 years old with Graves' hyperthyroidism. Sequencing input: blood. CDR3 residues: CASSVALTGSSGNTIYF. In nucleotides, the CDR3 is TGTGCCAGCAGCGTAGCGCTGACAGGGTCTTCTGGAAACACCATATATTTT.